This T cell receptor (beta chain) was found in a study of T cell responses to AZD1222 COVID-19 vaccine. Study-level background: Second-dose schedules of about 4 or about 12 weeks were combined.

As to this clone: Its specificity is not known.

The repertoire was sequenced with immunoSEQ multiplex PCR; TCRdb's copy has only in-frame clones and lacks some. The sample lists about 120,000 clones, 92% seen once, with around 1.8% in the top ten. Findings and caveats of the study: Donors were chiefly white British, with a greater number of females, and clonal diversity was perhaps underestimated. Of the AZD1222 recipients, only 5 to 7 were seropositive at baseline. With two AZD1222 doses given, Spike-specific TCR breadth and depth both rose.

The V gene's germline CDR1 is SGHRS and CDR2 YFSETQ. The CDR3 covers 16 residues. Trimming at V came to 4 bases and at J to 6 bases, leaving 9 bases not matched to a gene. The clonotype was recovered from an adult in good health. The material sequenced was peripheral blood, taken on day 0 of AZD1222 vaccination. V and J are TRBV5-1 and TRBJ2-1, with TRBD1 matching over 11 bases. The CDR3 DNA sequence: TGCGCCAGCAGCCCCCTGGGACAGGGGGATGTCAATGAGCAGTTCTTC. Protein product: CASSPLGQGDVNEQFF.